The clone carrying this T cell receptor beta chain showed up just once. Researchers prepared the TCRbeta library using unique molecular identifiers, the study reports. TCRdb re-analysed the PCR reads in MiXCR, keeping a single row per CDR3 protein. Of about 610,000 distinct CDR3 sequences listed, over 9.5% are singletons. The data stem from a study of T-cell reconstitution after alpha-beta-depleted transplantation in children. The receptor comes from a human donor who donated a stem cell graft to a child with acute myeloid leukemia. The starting material was PBMCs from the stem cell graft donor, obtained from the stem cell graft.

The CDR3, as DNA: TGTGCCCCGGCGGGCGCTAGCTCCTACAATGAGCAGTTCTTC. It codes for CAPAGASSYNEQFF. V usage is TRBV21-1 and J usage is TRBJ2-1; the DNA was not used to check the table's D call, TRBD1. TRBV21-1 corresponds to a pseudogene. The CDR3 runs 14 residues.